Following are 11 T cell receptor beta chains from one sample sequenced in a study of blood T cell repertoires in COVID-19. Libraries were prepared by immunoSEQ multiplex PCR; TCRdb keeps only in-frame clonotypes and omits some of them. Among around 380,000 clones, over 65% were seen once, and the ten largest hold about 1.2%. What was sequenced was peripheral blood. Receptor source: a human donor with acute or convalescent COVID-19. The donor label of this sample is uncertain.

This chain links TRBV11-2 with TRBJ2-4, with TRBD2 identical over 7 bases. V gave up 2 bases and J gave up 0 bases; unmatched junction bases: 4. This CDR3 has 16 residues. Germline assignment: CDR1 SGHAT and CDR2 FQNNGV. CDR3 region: CASSLLTGGAKNIQYF. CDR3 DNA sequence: TGTGCCAGCAGCTTACTGACGGGAGGAGCCAAAAACATTCAGTACTTC.

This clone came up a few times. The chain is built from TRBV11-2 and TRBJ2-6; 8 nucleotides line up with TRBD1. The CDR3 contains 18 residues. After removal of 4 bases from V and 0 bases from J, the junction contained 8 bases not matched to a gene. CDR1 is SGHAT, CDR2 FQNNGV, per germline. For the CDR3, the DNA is TGTGCCAGCAGCTCATACGGGGACAGGAACTCTGGGGCCAACGTCCTGACTTTC. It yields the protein CASSSYGDRNSGANVLTF.

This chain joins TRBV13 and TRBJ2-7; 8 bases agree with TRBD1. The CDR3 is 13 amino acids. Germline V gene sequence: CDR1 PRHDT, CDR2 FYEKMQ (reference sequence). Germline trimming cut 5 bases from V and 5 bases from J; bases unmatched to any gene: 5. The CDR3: CASSRQGFHEQYF. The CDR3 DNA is TGTGCCAGCAGCAGACAGGGGTTCCACGAGCAGTACTTC.

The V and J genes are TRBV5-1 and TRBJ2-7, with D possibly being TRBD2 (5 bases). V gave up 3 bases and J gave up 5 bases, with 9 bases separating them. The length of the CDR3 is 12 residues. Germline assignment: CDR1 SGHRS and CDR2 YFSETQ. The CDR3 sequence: CASSSARDEQYF. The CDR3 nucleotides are TGCGCCAGCAGCTCAGCGAGGGACGAGCAGTACTTC.

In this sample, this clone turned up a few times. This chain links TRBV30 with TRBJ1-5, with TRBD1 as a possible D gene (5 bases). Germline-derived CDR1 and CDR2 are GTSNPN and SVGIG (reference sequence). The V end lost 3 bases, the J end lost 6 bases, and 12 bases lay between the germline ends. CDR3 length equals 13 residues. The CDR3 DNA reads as TGTGCCTGGAGCCAGGGCTCTGGTCAGCCCCAGCATTTT. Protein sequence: CAWSQGSGQPQHF.

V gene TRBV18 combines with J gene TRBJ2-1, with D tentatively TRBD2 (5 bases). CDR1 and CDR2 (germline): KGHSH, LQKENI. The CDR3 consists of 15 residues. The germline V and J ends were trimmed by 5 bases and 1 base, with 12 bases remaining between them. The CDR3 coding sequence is TGTGCCAGCTCATATGAGGGAATTTCCTACAATGAGCAGTTCTTC. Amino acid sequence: CASSYEGISYNEQFF.

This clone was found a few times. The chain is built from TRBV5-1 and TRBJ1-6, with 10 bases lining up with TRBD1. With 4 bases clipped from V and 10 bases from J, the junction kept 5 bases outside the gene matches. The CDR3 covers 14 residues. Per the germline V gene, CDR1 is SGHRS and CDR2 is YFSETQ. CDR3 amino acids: CASSLDRGTSPLHF. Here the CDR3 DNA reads TGCGCCAGCAGCCTGGACAGGGGGACATCACCCCTCCACTTT. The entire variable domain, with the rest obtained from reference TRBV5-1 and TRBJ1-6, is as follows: KAGVTQTPRYLIKTRGQQVTLSCSPISGHRSVSWYQQTPGQGLQFLFEYFSETQRNKGNFPGRFSGRQFSNSRSEMNVSTLELGDSALYLCASSLDRGTSPLHFGNGTRLTVT.

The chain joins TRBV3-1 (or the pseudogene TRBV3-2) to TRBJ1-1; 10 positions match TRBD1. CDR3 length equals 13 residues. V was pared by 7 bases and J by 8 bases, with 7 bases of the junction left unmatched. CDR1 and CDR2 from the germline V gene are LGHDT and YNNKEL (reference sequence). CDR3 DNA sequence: TGTGCCAGCAAGTTCCGGGACAGGGGAGAAGCTTTCTTT. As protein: CASKFRDRGEAFF.

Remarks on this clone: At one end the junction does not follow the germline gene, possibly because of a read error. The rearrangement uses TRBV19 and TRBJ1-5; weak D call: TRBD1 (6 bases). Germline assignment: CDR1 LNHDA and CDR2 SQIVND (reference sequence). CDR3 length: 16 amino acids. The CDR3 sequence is CASSIDWGQRNQPRHF. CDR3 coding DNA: TGTGCCAGTAGTATAGATTGGGGGCAGCGCAATCAGCCCCGGCATTTT.

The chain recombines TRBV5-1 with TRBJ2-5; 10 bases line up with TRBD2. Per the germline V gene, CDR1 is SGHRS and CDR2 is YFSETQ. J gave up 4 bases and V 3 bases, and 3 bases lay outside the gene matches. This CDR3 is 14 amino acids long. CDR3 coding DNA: TGCGCCAGCAGCTCCGGACTAGCGGCAGAGACCCAGTACTTC. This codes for CASSSGLAAETQYF.

CDR3 amino acids: CASSLRDRVLQTNEKLFF. DNA for the CDR3: TGTGCCAGCAGCTTACGGGACAGGGTCCTTCAGACTAATGAAAAACTGTTTTTT. J is TRBJ1-4 and V is TRBV7-9; 9 nucleotides align to TRBD1. V was pared by 2 bases and J by 2 bases, with 9 bases of the junction left unmatched. This CDR3 has 18 residues. CDR1 SEHNR and CDR2 FQNEAQ come from the germline V gene (reference sequence). The full variable domain, with the rest looked up from reference TRBV7-9 and TRBJ1-4, is DTGVSQNPRHKITKRGQNVTFRCDPISEHNRLYWYRQTLGQGPEFLTYFQNEAQLEKSRLLSDRFSAERPKGSFSTLEIQRTEQGDSAMYLCASSLRDRVLQTNEKLFFGSGTQLSVL.